The sequence of this T cell receptor beta chain was determined in a study of beta chain features in type 1 diabetes listed by TCRdb under 2018. In the study overall: Mean age, gender distribution, total cell number and subset yield did not differ between patients and healthy donors. Across all samples, 107,917,701 sorted cells were examined, and cell number per subset correlated strongly with RNA yield. The study compared TCRB repertoires of sorted circulating CD4+ T cell subsets between recently diagnosed type 1 diabetes patients and matched healthy donors. Whereas all 30 or so donors provided naive and central memory subsets, regulatory and stem cell-like memory subsets were isolated from just 8 patients and about 8 healthy donors.

The entire amount of isolated RNA was reverse transcribed using the High Capacity cDNA Reverse Transcription Kit, so the sequenced TCRB transcripts were expressed ones. Deep immunoSEQ sequencing was applied to naive, central memory and regulatory T cell samples, giving an average of roughly 3.5 million total reads per sample. After sorted cells were lysed in RLT buffer, RNA was extracted with DNase-treated RNeasy Micro or Mini kits, with the choice depending on cell number. To prevent cross-contamination, each cell subset was processed individually, whereas patient and healthy donor samples were processed jointly. Using the immunoSEQ multiplex PCR, TCRB sequences were amplified from cDNA into 87-bp fragments spanning the CDR3 region. Sequencing of the amplicons was performed on the Illumina HiSeq platform. The source study handled its data this way. Synthetic template baselines were used to correct PCR bias computationally, reads within Hamming distance 2 were collapsed, and singletons that could not be merged were discarded. By aligning reads against IMGT, V, D and J genes, CDR3 length, and insertions or deletions at six rearrangement sites were assigned. Within each subset, clonotype counts were normalized to sorted cell number, after which true diversity and Gini coefficients were computed with the tcR R package. The overlap coefficient, calculated on TCRB nucleotide sequences, was used to measure repertoire sharing. As a proxy for the pre-selection repertoire, out-of-frame TCRB sequences from naive cells were analyzed. TCRdb stores this immuneACCESS table with in-frame sequences only. Part of the clones is absent; in the studies checked, under half of the shortfall reflects unresolved V genes, and no reason is known for the rest. The DNA gave D and trimming, while V, J and clone size come from that table. The sample table contains approximately 250,000 clones; only one count was recorded for approximately 10% of them. Over 0.015% of the sample is in the top ten clones.

A single peripheral blood draw of around 0.11 L on average was collected from each donor into heparinised tubes. A BD FACSAria II and a panel including CD45RO, CCR7, CD25, CD127, CD95 and CD27 were used to sort naive, central memory, regulatory and stem cell-like memory CD4+ T cells. Purity was above 95% for every sorted population. PBMCs were separated immediately by Lymphoprep density gradient centrifugation and were stained directly, without being cultured. So that batch effects would be minimized, each experiment stained and sorted samples in pairs, pairing one healthy donor with one patient. The CDR3 has 16 amino acids, counting the end cysteine and phenylalanine. Only the CDR3 DNA is retained, 48 bases long and in frame from the first base. Trimming costs V 0 bases and J 0 bases, and their ends lie 11 bases apart. CDR1 KGHSH and CDR2 LQKENI are derived from the germline V gene. This clone appeared a few times. The antigen it recognizes is unknown. No per-base quality is available; no much larger clone lies one base away.

Study-wide findings and limitations: Because small numbers of individuals were included in the HLA sub-analyses, any influence of HLA type on TCRB rearrangement was left unresolved. PCR may preferentially amplify shorter templates, but because patient and control samples were amplified and corrected together, any resulting skew would affect both groups equally. Type 1 diabetes patients showed a moderate but significant shortening of TCRB CDR3 length in all four CD4+ subsets. Because cDNA rather than genomic DNA was sequenced, highly expressing activated cells could have been over-represented, although no difference in activation and CD3 levels was found between groups. Naive, central memory and regulatory TCRB repertoires appeared to be more alike among patients than among healthy donors. At VDJ recombination sites, patients with type 1 diabetes made fewer insertions and deleted more nucleotides, a pattern implying thymic rearrangement abnormalities.

This clonotype originated in a man between 25 and 39 years old with type 1 diabetes. The chain is made from TRBV18 and TRBJ2-5; the D region possibly corresponds to TRBD2 (6 bases align). The sequenced material came from naive CD4+ T cells from blood. Reading the label with the study, this specimen's cell subset or site is: true naive CD4+ T cells. The nucleotide sequence reads as follows: TGTGCCAGCTCACCACCGGGACTCGGGTACCAAGAGACCCAGTACTTC. Its translation is CASSPPGLGYQETQYF.